The 23 T cell receptor beta chains in this list originate from one sample, sequenced in a study of T-cell memory formation after mild COVID-19. TCRdb itself ran the 5' RACE reads through MiXCR, one entry per CDR3 protein. The table has 90,000 to 130,000 distinct CDR3 sequences, 15% to 20% seen once. Sequences were obtained from PBMCs or a T cell subset sorted from them (not recorded which). All receptors derive from a man between 18 and 35 years old who had mild COVID-19 (a few samples of this study predate the infection). Cell type and time point are not known.

This clonotype has only a few counts. V is TRBV6-5 and J is TRBJ2-7, with a possible D match to TRBD2 (6 bases). Germline V gene lookup returns CDR1 MNHEY and CDR2 SVGAGI. The CDR3 contains 13 residues. V shed 2 bases and J shed 2 bases, with 7 bases lying between them. This CDR3 is CASSYGEAYEQYF. CDR3 sequence (DNA): TGTGCCAGCAGTTACGGGGAGGCCTACGAGCAGTACTTC.

This clonotype turned up a few times. CDR3 region: CASSYPTGRGAFF. In DNA form, the CDR3 reads TGTGCCAGCAGTTACCCGACCGGGAGGGGAGCTTTCTTT. The J gene is TRBJ1-1, the V gene TRBV6-6, with a possible D match to TRBD1 (5 bases). V was pared by 2 bases and J by 10 bases, with 14 bases between. CDR3 size: 13 residues. Germline CDR1 MNHNY, CDR2 SVGAGI (reference sequence).

This clonotype occurred a few times. The V call is TRBV9, the J call TRBJ2-5; D remains ambiguous. Germline V gives CDR1 SGDLS, CDR2 YYNGEE. Trimming stripped 0 bases from V and 4 bases from J, with 13 bases between. This CDR3 has 15 amino acids. The chain's CDR3 is CASSVGPARAETQYF. The CDR3 DNA reads TGTGCCAGCAGCGTAGGACCAGCTAGAGCAGAGACCCAGTACTTC.

The chain has TRBV4-1 and TRBJ2-1; TRBD2 agrees at 10 bases. This CDR3 is built from 17 residues. Trimming removed 6 bases from V and 0 bases from J; junction bases left unmatched: 8. CDR1 and CDR2 (germline): MGHRA, YSYEKL. The CDR3 loop is CASSFTSGASSYNEQFF. The DNA for the CDR3 is TGCGCCAGCAGTTTCACTAGCGGGGCTAGCTCCTACAATGAGCAGTTCTTC.

In this sample, this clonotype turned up a few times. The chain links TRBV9 to TRBJ2-3; 9 bases agree with TRBD2. V gave up 0 bases and J gave up 1 base; unmatched junction bases: 6. Germline V gene data show CDR1 as SGDLS and CDR2 as YYNGEE. The CDR3 has 17 amino acids. In nucleotides, the CDR3 is TGTGCCAGCAGCGTAGGTCTAGCTAGCGGGGGCACAGATACGCAGTATTTT. This gives the protein CASSVGLASGGTDTQYF.

This clonotype showed up just a few times. The rearrangement links TRBV7-9 to TRBJ2-5; TRBD1 matches at 7 bases. The CDR3 has 13 amino acids. V dropped 4 bases and J dropped 5; count of bases not matched to a gene: 4. Germline V gene sequence: CDR1 SEHNR, CDR2 FQNEAQ (reference sequence). The CDR3 reads CASSYTGAETQYF. The CDR3 region has the DNA TGTGCCAGCAGCTACACAGGGGCTGAGACCCAGTACTTC. The full variable domain, in which reference TRBV7-9 and TRBJ2-5 provide the parts outside the CDR3, is DTGVSQNPRHKITKRGQNVTFRCDPISEHNRLYWYRQTLGQGPEFLTYFQNEAQLEKSRLLSDRFSAERPKGSFSTLEIQRTEQGDSAMYLCASSYTGAETQYFGPGTRLLVL.

This clonotype has more than one count but fewer than ten. The chain links TRBV5-1 to TRBJ2-5; maybe TRBD2 (6 bases). Germline V gene data show CDR1 as SGHRS and CDR2 as YFSETQ. The CDR3 totals 14 residues. The V end lost 4 bases, the J end lost 5 bases, and 15 bases lay between the germline ends. CDR3 sequence: CASSPKTSPETQYF. Written as DNA, the CDR3 is TGCGCCAGCAGCCCCAAGACTAGTCCGGAGACCCAGTACTTC. Drawing the rest from reference TRBV5-1 and TRBJ2-5, the complete variable domain is KAGVTQTPRYLIKTRGQQVTLSCSPISGHRSVSWYQQTPGQGLQFLFEYFSETQRNKGNFPGRFSGRQFSNSRSEMNVSTLELGDSALYLCASSPKTSPETQYFGPGTRLLVL.

The J gene is TRBJ1-2, the V gene TRBV29-1; 9 bases align to TRBD1. V lost 7 bases, J lost 9 bases, and 6 bases stayed unmatched. This CDR3 has 11 residues. In germline, CDR1 is SQVTM, CDR2 ANQGSEA. CDR3: CSAGQGLSYTF. The CDR3 DNA reads TGCAGCGCGGGACAGGGTCTGAGCTACACCTTC.

To note about this clonotype: This may stem from a read error, because a much larger clone lies one nucleotide away. The conserved phenylalanine or tryptophan is not found at the CDR3 terminus, so this likely reflects a read error. V gene TRBV5-1 combines with J gene TRBJ2-3, with 9 bases identical to TRBD1. The germline V gene encodes CDR1 SGHRS and CDR2 YFSETQ. This CDR3 contains 14 residues. The junction had 4 bases not matched to a gene; V was cut back by 4 bases and J by 4 bases. Here the CDR3 reads CASSLGQGPDTQYI. The CDR3 DNA reads as TGCGCCAGCAGCCTTGGACAGGGGCCAGATACGCAGTATATT.

The rearrangement links TRBV29-1 to TRBJ1-1, with D unclear. The germline V gene has CDR1 SQVTM and CDR2 ANQGSEA. The length of the CDR3 is 13 residues. The ends were cut back, 5 bases at V and 1 base at J, with 11 bases in the middle. As DNA, the CDR3 is TGCAGCGTTAAGGGAGGAGCGAACACTGAAGCTTTCTTT. It translates to CSVKGGANTEAFF.

V and J are TRBV12-3 or TRBV12-4 and TRBJ1-2; D not resolved. The germline V and J ends were trimmed by 5 bases and 8 bases, with 15 bases remaining between them. This CDR3 has 13 amino acids. Written as DNA, the CDR3 is TGTGCCAGCAGTCTATACCTTAAAGTAGGCTACACCTTC. It specifies CASSLYLKVGYTF.

The chain combines TRBV3-1 with TRBJ2-3; no reliable D call. Trimming cost V 2 bases and J 5 bases, with 8 bases left between them. Germline V gene data show CDR1 as LGHDT and CDR2 as YNNKEL (reference sequence). This CDR3 is 13 amino acids long. CDR3 sequence (DNA): TGTGCCAGCAGCCAAAATGTGCGAGATACGCAGTATTTT. Residues: CASSQNVRDTQYF.

The J gene is TRBJ2-4, the V gene TRBV25-1; 9 bases map to TRBD1. The CDR3 loop spans 15 amino acids. V shed 2 bases, J shed 4 bases, and the junction held 3 bases outside the gene matches. Germline V CDR1 and CDR2: MGHDK, SYGVNS. CDR3 region: CASSEAGTGKNIQYF. The CDR3 DNA reads TGTGCCAGCAGTGAAGCCGGGACAGGGAAAAACATTCAGTACTTC.

The rearrangement uses TRBV5-1 and TRBJ1-3; possibly TRBD1 for D (5 bases). Germline-derived CDR1 and CDR2 are SGHRS and YFSETQ. Trimming pared 0 bases from V and 2 bases from J, leaving 12 bases between. This CDR3 has 16 amino acids. The CDR3 protein is CASSLATLGAGNTIYF. The DNA of the CDR3 is TGCGCCAGCAGCTTGGCCACTTTGGGGGCTGGAAACACCATATATTTT.

This rearrangement joins TRBV12-3 or TRBV12-4 to TRBJ1-5; TRBD1 aligns across 7 bases. This CDR3 is built from 15 residues. V lost 7 bases, J lost 5 bases, and 11 bases stayed unmatched. The CDR3 loop is CASTVRQGDDQPQHF. Here the CDR3 DNA reads TGTGCCAGCACCGTCCGACAGGGTGACGATCAGCCCCAGCATTTT.

There are a few counts of this clonotype. This chain joins TRBV20-1 and TRBJ2-2; maybe TRBD2 (6 bases). Germline CDR1 and CDR2: DFQATT and SNEGSKA (reference sequence). V gave up 1 base and J gave up 8 bases, with 14 bases separating them. This CDR3 region has 14 residues. The CDR3 sequence: CSARVGGRRGELFF. The CDR3 region has the DNA TGCAGTGCTAGAGTGGGGGGACGACGTGGGGAGCTGTTTTTT.

This rearrangement joins TRBV10-2 to TRBJ2-2; 12 bases fit TRBD2. Trimming removed 8 bases from V and 7 bases from J; junction bases left unmatched: 8. This CDR3 is 15 amino acids long. Germline V gives CDR1 WSHSY, CDR2 SAAADI. The CDR3 coding sequence is TGCGCCAGCCGAACTAGCGGGGGGCCGGGCGGGGAGCTGTTTTTT. Amino acids: CASRTSGGPGGELFF.

The chain has TRBV5-5 and TRBJ1-1, with D hard to call. The CDR3 has 14 residues. V was trimmed by 2 bases and J by 5 bases, leaving 13 bases between them. Looked up from germline, CDR1 is SGHKS and CDR2 is YYEKEE (reference sequence). CDR3 in amino acids: CASSFGMLGTEAFF. The CDR3 DNA reads TGTGCCAGCAGCTTCGGTATGTTGGGGACTGAAGCTTTCTTT.

In this sample, this clonotype turned up a few times. The J gene is TRBJ1-3, the V gene TRBV7-2, with unresolved D. The CDR3 loop spans 15 amino acids. Germline loops: CDR1 SGHTA, CDR2 FQGNSA. Trimming left V 3 bases short and J 0 bases short, with 9 bases between. CDR3 DNA: TGTGCCAGCAGCTTTACACCCTTCTCTGGAAACACCATATATTTT. Encoded protein: CASSFTPFSGNTIYF.

This chain uses TRBV10-3 with TRBJ1-1; D call uncertain. The CDR3 sequence is 12 residues long. The germline CDR1 and CDR2 sequences are ENHRY and SYGVKD. The germline V and J ends were trimmed by 3 bases and 9 bases, with 11 bases remaining between them. CDR3 protein: CAISELGPQAFF. In DNA, the CDR3 is TGTGCCATCAGTGAATTAGGACCACAAGCTTTCTTT.

This clonotype was seen only a few times. The rearrangement links TRBV7-2 to TRBJ1-6; D gene ambiguous. The germline V gene has CDR1 SGHTA and CDR2 FQGNSA. The CDR3 extends over 14 amino acids. Trimming removed 4 bases from V and 4 bases from J, with 8 bases in between. The CDR3 nucleotides are TGTGCCAGCAGCTCCGGTCATTATAATTCACCCCTCCACTTT. This gives the protein CASSSGHYNSPLHF.

This clonotype was counted at least ten times. The chain carries TRBV5-1 and TRBJ1-1; TRBD1 matches 10 bases. Trimming cost V 0 bases and J 1 base; bases outside gene matches: 12. The CDR3 is made up of 19 amino acids. In germline, CDR1 is SGHRS, CDR2 YFSETQ. The CDR3 here is CASSLVGTGVRKGNTEAFF. The CDR3, as DNA: TGCGCCAGCAGCTTGGTAGGGACAGGGGTGCGAAAGGGGAACACTGAAGCTTTCTTT.

J is TRBJ1-4 and V is TRBV6-5, with D unresolved. CDR1 and CDR2 from the germline V gene are MNHEY and SVGAGI. This CDR3 comprises 16 residues. V shed 7 bases and J shed 8 bases, with 23 bases lying between them. The CDR3 coding sequence is TGTGCCAGCACCTCCCGCTTTGCGGGGAGGGAGGAAAAACTGTTTTTT. It codes for CASTSRFAGREEKLFF.